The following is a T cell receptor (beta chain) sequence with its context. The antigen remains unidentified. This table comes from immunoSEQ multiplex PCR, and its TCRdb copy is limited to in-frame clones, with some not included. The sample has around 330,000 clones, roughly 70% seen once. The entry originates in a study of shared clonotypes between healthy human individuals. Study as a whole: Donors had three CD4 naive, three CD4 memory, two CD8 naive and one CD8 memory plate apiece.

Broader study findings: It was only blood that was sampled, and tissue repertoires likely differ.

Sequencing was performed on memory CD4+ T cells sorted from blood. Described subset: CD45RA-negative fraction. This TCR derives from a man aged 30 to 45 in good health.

The CDR3 DNA sequence: TGTGCCAGCAGCTTAGGGCTCTCGGCGGGGGCCTACGAGCAGTACTTC. The encoded protein is CASSLGLSAGAYEQYF. The V call is TRBV11-3, the J call TRBJ2-5, with 7 bases aligning to TRBD2. The end of the DNA is better explained by TRBJ2-7, so the J call may be wrong. CDR1 and CDR2 (germline): SGHNT, YENEEA. CDR3 length: 16 residues.